Shown below are 23 T cell receptor beta chains from a single sample sequenced in a study of T cells after yellow fever vaccination. One entry per CDR3 protein results from TCRdb running MiXCR on the 5' RACE reads. The sample lists some 250,000 distinct CDR3 sequences, 6% to 7.5% occurring once. Sequenced material: CD4+ T cells sorted from PBMCs, taken 15 days after the yellow fever booster vaccination. Source of these receptors: a man aged 25-40 years who received the YFV17D yellow fever vaccine.

This clonotype has ten or more counts. The gene calls are TRBV18 and TRBJ2-5, with D hard to call. Looked up from germline, CDR1 is KGHSH and CDR2 is LQKENI. The V end was cut by 9 bases, the J end by 4 bases, with 12 bases between. The length of the CDR3 is 12 residues. The CDR3 region is CASSQSLETQYF. DNA of the CDR3: TGTGCCAGTTCCCAGAGCCTAGAGACCCAGTACTTC.

The V and J genes are TRBV11-1 and TRBJ2-1; D call uncertain. Trimming stripped 1 base from V and 4 bases from J, with 20 bases between. This CDR3 contains 18 residues. Germline V gene lookup returns CDR1 SGHAT and CDR2 FQDESV (reference sequence). In nucleotides, the CDR3 is TGTGCCAGCAGCTTAGAGTCAGCCCGTCCAATCACATACAATGAGCAGTTCTTC. This sequence encodes CASSLESARPITYNEQFF.

This clonotype was observed at least ten times. The chain employs TRBV3-1 and TRBJ2-2, with 10 bases that match TRBD2. CDR1 is LGHDT and CDR2 is YNNKEL in the germline V gene (reference sequence). This CDR3 has 15 residues. Trimming removed 7 bases from V and 2 bases from J; junction bases left unmatched: 4. As DNA, the CDR3 is TGTGCCAGCACCAGGACTAGCGGAAACACCGGGGAGCTGTTTTTT. This encodes CASTRTSGNTGELFF.

The chain uses TRBV10-3 and TRBJ2-5; 9 bases agree with TRBD2. The length of the CDR3 is 14 residues. V shed 7 bases, J shed 1 base, and the junction held 4 bases outside the gene matches. Per germline, CDR1 ENHRY and CDR2 SYGVKD. As DNA, the CDR3 is TGTGCCATCACTGCGGGAGGGTCCCAAGAGACCCAGTACTTC. Encoded protein: CAITAGGSQETQYF.

Comments on this clonotype: A read error may produce the germline difference seen at one junction end. The gene calls are TRBV14 and TRBJ1-6, with D perhaps TRBD1 (6 bases). This CDR3 has 14 residues. Germline assignment: CDR1 SGHDN and CDR2 FVKESK. The CDR3 nucleotides read TGTGCCAGCAGTCAAGTAACAGGGACTTCACCCCTCCACTTT. Translated, it gives CASSQVTGTSPLHF.

The rearrangement uses TRBV20-1 and TRBJ2-1, with 7 bases lining up with TRBD2. Trimming cost V 0 bases and J 2 bases; bases outside gene matches: 10. The CDR3 consists of 17 residues. Germline V gene data show CDR1 as DFQATT and CDR2 as SNEGSKA (reference sequence). The CDR3 coding sequence is TGCAGTGCTAGAGATCTCAGGGAGCGGGGCCCCTACAATGAGCAGTTCTTC. Translated: CSARDLRERGPYNEQFF.

The sample holds many counts of this clonotype. This sequence joins TRBV12-3 or TRBV12-4 and TRBJ2-1; D is unresolved. This CDR3 spans 14 amino acids. V was pared by 7 bases and J by 0 bases, with 10 bases between. The CDR3 protein is CASNRQSSYNEQFF. The CDR3 DNA sequence: TGTGCCAGCAACCGGCAGAGCTCCTACAATGAGCAGTTCTTC.

There are a few counts of this clonotype. The chain recombines TRBV7-8 with TRBJ2-3; 11 positions match TRBD2. Looked up from germline, CDR1 is SGHVS and CDR2 is FQNEAQ. Germline trimming cut 4 bases from V and 3 bases from J; bases unmatched to any gene: 6. There are 16 residues in the CDR3. CDR3 loop: CASSSMTSGITDTQYF. In DNA form, the CDR3 reads TGTGCCAGCAGCTCCATGACTAGCGGGATTACAGATACGCAGTATTTT. Full variable domain (outside the CDR3, taken from reference TRBV7-8 and TRBJ2-3): GAGVSQSPRYKVAKRGQDVALRCDPISGHVSLFWYQQALGQGPEFLTYFQNEAQLDKSGLPSDRFFAERPEGSVSTLKIQRTQQEDSAVYLCASSSMTSGITDTQYFGPGTRLTVL.

The CDR3 region has the DNA TGCAGTGCTACAACCGAGGGAGGGGGGAAACTGTTTTTT. It encodes CSATTEGGGKLFF. The chain carries TRBV20-1 and TRBJ1-4, with a weak D call TRBD1 (6 bases). This CDR3 is built from 13 residues. Germline V gives CDR1 DFQATT, CDR2 SNEGSKA (reference sequence). V lost 4 bases and J lost 11, with 17 bases in between.

This sequence joins TRBV7-2 and TRBJ1-1; D gene unclear. CDR1 is SGHTA, CDR2 FQGNSA, per germline. This CDR3 is built from 16 residues. V was trimmed by 3 bases and J by 0 bases, leaving 14 bases between them. CDR3 DNA sequence: TGTGCCAGCAGCTTCCAGGCGGGATGGGTGAACACTGAAGCTTTCTTT. Encoded protein: CASSFQAGWVNTEAFF.

Many counts were recorded for this clonotype. The chain combines TRBV12-3 or TRBV12-4 with TRBJ2-6; no clear D gene. The CDR3 extends over 13 amino acids. The germline V and J ends were trimmed by 1 base and 4 bases, with 2 bases remaining between them. CDR3: CASSLVGANVLTF. The CDR3 nucleotides are TGTGCCAGCAGTTTAGTGGGGGCCAACGTCCTGACTTTC.

This clonotype was detected many times. This sequence joins TRBV7-9 and TRBJ2-3; D uncertain. Per the germline V gene, CDR1 is SEHNR and CDR2 is FQNEAQ (reference sequence). The CDR3 runs to 12 residues. V was pared by 1 base and J by 3 bases, with 2 bases between. Written as DNA, the CDR3 is TGTGCCAGCAGCTTAGATACAGATACGCAGTATTTT. It encodes CASSLDTDTQYF. Full variable domain (rest looked up from reference TRBV7-9 and TRBJ2-3): DTGVSQNPRHKITKRGQNVTFRCDPISEHNRLYWYRQTLGQGPEFLTYFQNEAQLEKSRLLSDRFSAERPKGSFSTLEIQRTEQGDSAMYLCASSLDTDTQYFGPGTRLTVL.

This chain links TRBV19 with TRBJ2-7; 8 bases are a match to TRBD1. CDR1 is LNHDA, CDR2 SQIVND, per germline (reference sequence). The V and J ends lost 6 bases and 5 bases, in that order; junction bases with no gene match: 9. CDR3 length: 14 residues. The CDR3 loop is CASRQTGARDEQYF. The CDR3 nucleotides read TGTGCCAGTAGGCAGACAGGGGCGAGAGACGAGCAGTACTTC.

V usage is TRBV7-3 and J usage is TRBJ2-7, with a possible D match to TRBD2 (5 bases). Between the trimmed V and J ends, which lost 5 bases and 6 bases, there was a span of 11 bases. CDR3 length equals 12 residues. In germline, CDR1 is SGHTA, CDR2 FQGTGA. The CDR3 DNA is TGTGCCAGCAGCCCGGGAATTGGCGAGCAGTACTTC. It yields the protein CASSPGIGEQYF.

This clonotype was seen at least ten times. The J gene is TRBJ2-1, the V gene TRBV7-2; unclear D gene. Germline V gene lookup returns CDR1 SGHTA and CDR2 FQGNSA. The ends were cut back, 6 bases at V and 5 bases at J, with 2 bases in the middle. The CDR3 runs to 10 residues. The CDR3 spells CASRDNEQFF. The CDR3 nucleotides read TGTGCCAGCAGAGACAATGAGCAGTTCTTC.

This clonotype showed up just a few times. This chain connects TRBV20-1 to TRBJ1-5; 8 bases map to TRBD1. Per germline, CDR1 DFQATT and CDR2 SNEGSKA (reference sequence). V trimming: 3 bases; J trimming: 6 bases; junction bases outside the gene matches: 10. The CDR3 contains 15 residues. CDR3 sequence reads: CSASLAGGAGQPQHF. For the CDR3, the DNA is TGCAGTGCTAGTTTGGCAGGGGGCGCGGGTCAGCCCCAGCATTTT.

This clonotype was observed a few times. The CDR3: CSASRTGTNEQFF. The CDR3 DNA reads TGCAGTGCTAGCAGGACAGGGACCAATGAGCAGTTCTTC. The gene calls are TRBV20-1 and TRBJ2-1; TRBD1 matches at 8 bases. Germline-derived CDR1 and CDR2 are DFQATT and SNEGSKA (reference sequence). The CDR3 is 13 amino acids. After removal of 3 bases from V and 6 bases from J, the junction contained 4 bases not matched to a gene.

This clonotype came up many times. The rearrangement joins TRBV20-1 to TRBJ2-5; TRBD2 matches 13 bases. The CDR3 runs 15 residues. The V gene end was trimmed by 7 bases and the J gene end by 4 bases; junction bases not matched to a gene: 9. Germline lookup yields CDR1 DFQATT and CDR2 SNEGSKA (reference sequence). As DNA, the CDR3 is TGCAGTGTCCTGGCCGGACTAGCGGGAGTAGAGACCCAGTACTTC. Amino acid sequence: CSVLAGLAGVETQYF.

V gene TRBV5-1 combines with J gene TRBJ2-3; 13 bases are a match to TRBD2. The V segment lost 5 bases and the J segment 7 bases; nucleotides outside the gene matches: 7. The germline V gene has CDR1 SGHRS and CDR2 YFSETQ. The CDR3 consists of 15 residues. The CDR3 spells CASSWTSGSLNTQYF. CDR3 DNA sequence: TGCGCCAGCAGTTGGACTAGCGGGAGTCTGAATACGCAGTATTTT.

This clonotype was counted at least ten times. The genes are TRBV5-1 and TRBJ2-1; TRBD2 matches 12 bases. The CDR3 extends over 15 amino acids. Germline loops: CDR1 SGHRS, CDR2 YFSETQ. V lost 5 bases to trimming and J lost 2 bases; unmatched junction nucleotides: 2. The CDR3 sequence is CASSLAGGTYNEQFF. The CDR3 coding sequence is TGCGCCAGCAGTCTAGCGGGAGGGACCTACAATGAGCAGTTCTTC.

This clonotype was detected only a few times. The rearrangement joins TRBV19 to TRBJ2-7, with a possible D match to TRBD2 (6 bases). The germline V and J ends were trimmed by 3 bases and 5 bases, with 11 bases remaining between them. This CDR3 has 13 residues. Looked up from germline, CDR1 is LNHDA and CDR2 is SQIVND (reference sequence). The CDR3 spells CASSMTGEDEQYF. The CDR3 DNA sequence: TGTGCCAGTAGTATGACGGGGGAGGACGAGCAGTACTTC.

This rearrangement joins TRBV5-4 to TRBJ2-4, with 7 bases that match TRBD2. V dropped 0 bases and J dropped 3; count of bases not matched to a gene: 0. CDR3 size: 14 residues. Germline-derived CDR1 and CDR2 are SGHNT and YYREEE (reference sequence). CDR3 bases: TGTGCCAGCAGCTTGGAGCGGGGCAAAAACATTCAGTACTTC. Translation: CASSLERGKNIQYF.

This clonotype came up many times. V gene TRBV23-1 combines with J gene TRBJ2-1, with unresolved D. TRBV23-1 has ORF status, its function being uncertain. V was shortened by 7 bases and J by 0 bases, with 10 bases between the two germline ends. The CDR3 is 14 amino acids. In nucleotides, the CDR3 is TGCGCCAGCAATTCCGCGAGCTCCTACAATGAGCAGTTCTTC. It encodes CASNSASSYNEQFF.